The 22 T cell receptor beta chains in this list originate from one sample, sequenced in a study of blood T cell repertoires in COVID-19. The data were produced by immunoSEQ multiplex PCR, yet TCRdb's version contains in-frame clones alone and is incomplete. The top ten hold under 7.5% of the sample, which has some 97,000 clones, approximately 92% seen once. Sequencing was carried out using peripheral blood. These receptors all stem from a man in his 70s with acute or convalescent COVID-19.

The chain has TRBV6-2 or TRBV6-3 and TRBJ1-2; 7 bases align to TRBD1. J was trimmed by 9 bases and V by 5 bases; bases with no gene match: 6. The V gene's germline CDR1 is MNHEY and CDR2 SVGEGT. The CDR3 runs to 12 residues. The CDR3 DNA follows: TGTGCCAGCAGTGGGACAGCCCGGAGCTACACCTTC. Amino acid sequence: CASSGTARSYTF.

A single count supports this clone. The gene calls are TRBV3-1 (or the pseudogene TRBV3-2) and TRBJ2-7; 11 bases map to TRBD1. This CDR3 has 14 amino acids. CDR1 LGHDT and CDR2 YNNKEL come from the germline V gene (reference sequence). V lost 4 bases, J lost 5 bases, and 4 bases stayed unmatched. The CDR3 DNA sequence: TGTGCCAGCAGCCTACGGGACAGGGGGGACGAGCAGTACTTC. It encodes CASSLRDRGDEQYF.

This clone has a handful of counts. The chain uses TRBV11-3 and TRBJ2-1, with TRBD1 matching over 7 bases. The CDR3 sequence is 15 residues long. Germline CDR1 SGHNT, CDR2 YENEEA. V dropped 3 bases and J dropped 0; count of bases not matched to a gene: 2. The CDR3 DNA follows: TGTGCCAGCAGCTTGACAGGGAGCTCCTACAATGAGCAGTTCTTC. Residues: CASSLTGSSYNEQFF.

The chain recombines TRBV6-5 with TRBJ1-1, with 8 bases that match TRBD1. V lost 6 bases and J lost 4; bases outside the gene matches: 4. This CDR3 comprises 13 residues. Per the germline V gene, CDR1 is MNHEY and CDR2 is SVGAGI. The CDR3 DNA follows: TGTGCCAGCAGGGCGCAGGGGGCCACTGAAGCTTTCTTT. Encoded protein: CASRAQGATEAFF.

This clone was counted only a few times. Other nucleotide sequences from this sample produce the same CDR3. This sequence joins TRBV6-5 and TRBJ1-5, with D perhaps matching TRBD1 (6 bases). V lost 7 bases and J lost 3, with 16 bases in between. CDR1 MNHEY and CDR2 SVGAGI come from the germline V gene. The CDR3 is made up of 15 amino acids. This chain's CDR3 is CASTRSDSYNQPQHF. CDR3 in DNA: TGTGCCAGCACCCGCTCGGACAGCTACAATCAGCCCCAGCATTTT.

The rearrangement joins TRBV20-1 to TRBJ2-7, with TRBD2 matching 11 bases. Germline V CDR1 and CDR2: DFQATT, SNEGSKA (reference sequence). After removal of 3 bases from V and 5 bases from J, the junction contained 6 bases not matched to a gene. This CDR3 is 14 amino acids long. The CDR3 sequence: CSASFLAGGNEQYF. The CDR3 DNA reads as TGCAGTGCTAGTTTCCTAGCGGGAGGCAACGAGCAGTACTTC.

V and J are TRBV11-2 and TRBJ2-7, with 10 bases identical to TRBD1. V lost 3 bases to trimming and J lost 0 bases; unmatched junction nucleotides: 14. The CDR3 totals 19 residues. Germline V gives CDR1 SGHAT, CDR2 FQNNGV. CDR3 protein: CASSLSLKFGTGVSYEQYF. The CDR3 DNA reads as TGTGCCAGCAGCTTGAGTCTAAAATTTGGGACAGGGGTCTCCTACGAGCAGTACTTC.

The rearrangement links TRBV6-6 to TRBJ1-5; 7 bases line up with TRBD1. V dropped 6 bases and J dropped 7; count of bases not matched to a gene: 12. This CDR3 region has 15 residues. Germline values: CDR1 MNHNY, CDR2 SVGAGI (reference sequence). This CDR3 reads CASSFNRGGDQPQHF. The CDR3 DNA reads TGTGCCAGCAGCTTTAACAGGGGCGGAGACCAGCCCCAGCATTTT.

This chain connects TRBV5-4 to TRBJ2-1; a possible D gene is TRBD1 (6 bases). Germline-derived CDR1 and CDR2 are SGHNT and YYREEE (reference sequence). The CDR3 runs 12 residues. V was trimmed by 4 bases and J by 7 bases, leaving 9 bases between them. This CDR3 is CASSPGQNEQFF. The CDR3 DNA follows: TGTGCCAGCAGCCCCGGACAGAATGAGCAGTTCTTC.

The gene calls are TRBV13 and TRBJ1-6, with 10 bases fitting TRBD1. The CDR3 spans 14 residues. The V gene end was trimmed by 5 bases and the J gene end by 13 bases; junction bases not matched to a gene: 8. Germline CDR1 PRHDT, CDR2 FYEKMQ (reference sequence). In nucleotides, the CDR3 is TGTGCCAGCAGCGCCGGACAGGGGGACCCTCCCCTCCACTTT. It is translated as CASSAGQGDPPLHF.

This clone was counted a single time. The rearrangement links TRBV15 to TRBJ2-2; possible D gene TRBD2, 6 bases. V gave up 8 bases and J gave up 3 bases, with 13 bases separating them. In germline, CDR1 is LNHNV, CDR2 YYDKDF (reference sequence). The CDR3 spans 14 residues. CDR3 protein: CATAVWGDTGELFF. In DNA, the CDR3 is TGTGCCACCGCCGTGTGGGGGGACACCGGGGAGCTGTTTTTT.

The chain joins TRBV7-6 to TRBJ2-3; no clear D. The CDR3 totals 16 residues. Germline V gene sequence: CDR1 SGHVS, CDR2 FNYEAQ. The V end lost 1 base, the J end lost 0 bases, and 11 bases lay between the germline ends. The chain's CDR3 is CASSLGGSPSTDTQYF. CDR3 DNA: TGTGCCAGCAGCTTAGGAGGAAGCCCCAGCACAGATACGCAGTATTTT.

The gene calls are TRBV2 and TRBJ1-1; TRBD1 might be the D (5 bases). V was pared by 4 bases and J by 0 bases, with 12 bases between. The germline gives CDR1 SNHLY, CDR2 FYNNEI. There are 15 residues in the CDR3. CDR3 DNA sequence: TGTGCCAGCAGTGTTGCAGGGTTTATGAACACTGAAGCTTTCTTT. This sequence encodes CASSVAGFMNTEAFF. Filled out from reference TRBV2 and TRBJ1-1, the complete variable domain reads EPEVTQTPSHQVTQMGQEVILRCVPISNHLYFYWYRQILGQKVEFLVSFYNNEISEKSEIFDDQFSVERPDGSNFTLKIRSTKLEDSAMYFCASSVAGFMNTEAFFGQGTRLTVV.

This clone showed up just a few times. This chain uses TRBV6-5 with TRBJ2-7; TRBD2 agrees at 10 bases. This CDR3 comprises 16 residues. Germline lookup yields CDR1 MNHEY and CDR2 SVGAGI. The J segment lost 4 bases and the V segment lost 0 bases, leaving 6 bases of the junction unmatched. DNA of the CDR3: TGTGCCAGCAGTTACTCGTTGCTAGCGGGAGAATACGAGCAGTACTTC. It translates to CASSYSLLAGEYEQYF.

This chain connects TRBV24-1 to TRBJ2-5; 10 bases align to TRBD2. Germline trimming cut 2 bases from V and 4 bases from J; bases unmatched to any gene: 15. This CDR3 is 19 amino acids long. The germline gives CDR1 KGHDR, CDR2 SFDVKD. The CDR3 loop is CATSDWRAGGLGGRETQYF. The CDR3 bases are TGTGCCACCAGTGATTGGAGAGCGGGAGGGCTCGGGGGCCGAGAGACCCAGTACTTC.

This chain connects TRBV10-2 to TRBJ1-5, with 8 nucleotides matching TRBD1. The CDR3 is made up of 16 amino acids. Trimming at V came to 8 bases and at J to 4 bases, leaving 13 bases not matched to a gene. The germline V gene has CDR1 WSHSY and CDR2 SAAADI. The CDR3 DNA is TGCGCCAGCTACGACGGACAGGGCCGTTTTAATCAGCCCCAGCATTTT. Encoded protein: CASYDGQGRFNQPQHF.

The chain is built from TRBV18 and TRBJ1-2, with 9 bases identical to TRBD1. The trim removed 4 bases at V and 1 base at J, leaving 4 bases unmatched. Germline V CDR1 and CDR2: KGHSH, LQKENI. The CDR3 runs 15 residues. CDR3 DNA sequence: TGTGCCAGCTCACTTCACAGGGGGCGTAACTATGGCTACACCTTC. This sequence encodes CASSLHRGRNYGYTF.

The CDR3, as DNA: TGTGCCAGCACTACCGAGGGTCAGCCCCAGCATTTT. This sequence encodes CASTTEGQPQHF. This chain joins TRBV28 and TRBJ1-5; D ambiguous. V lost 7 bases, J lost 6 bases, and 10 bases lay in between. The CDR3 has 12 residues. The V gene's germline CDR1 is MDHEN and CDR2 SYDVKM.

The rearrangement uses TRBV7-6 and TRBJ1-1, with 9 bases that match TRBD1. With 5 bases clipped from V and 8 bases from J, the junction kept 12 bases outside the gene matches. This CDR3 has 15 amino acids. CDR1 is SGHVS, CDR2 FNYEAQ, per germline. CDR3 in amino acids: CASSQFNRGQPEAFF. The CDR3 coding sequence is TGTGCCAGCAGCCAATTTAACAGGGGGCAGCCCGAAGCTTTCTTT.

The chain is built from TRBV5-6 and TRBJ2-1; tentatively, D is TRBD2 (6 bases). Trimming removed 0 bases at V and 4 bases at J, with 8 bases between. Germline CDR1 SGHDT, CDR2 YYEEEE. The CDR3 contains 14 residues. The CDR3 sequence: CASSLDGLYNEQFF. Written as DNA, the CDR3 is TGTGCCAGCAGCTTGGACGGACTATACAATGAGCAGTTCTTC.

The V call is TRBV27, the J call TRBJ1-1; no firm D call. Germline V CDR1 and CDR2: MNHEY, SMNVEV (reference sequence). The CDR3 covers 16 residues. Trimming removed 2 bases from V and 0 bases from J, with 13 bases in between. As DNA, the CDR3 is TGTGCCAGCAGTTTACGGGGAGGGCGAATGAACACTGAAGCTTTCTTT. It translates to CASSLRGGRMNTEAFF.

This clone was found a few times. This chain connects TRBV29-1 to TRBJ1-5, with D uncertain. Germline loops: CDR1 SQVTM, CDR2 ANQGSEA. This CDR3 is 15 amino acids long. CDR3 in DNA: TGCAGGGGCGGGTTGTCGACGAAAAAACATCAGCCCCAGCATTTT. This translates into CRGGLSTKKHQPQHF.